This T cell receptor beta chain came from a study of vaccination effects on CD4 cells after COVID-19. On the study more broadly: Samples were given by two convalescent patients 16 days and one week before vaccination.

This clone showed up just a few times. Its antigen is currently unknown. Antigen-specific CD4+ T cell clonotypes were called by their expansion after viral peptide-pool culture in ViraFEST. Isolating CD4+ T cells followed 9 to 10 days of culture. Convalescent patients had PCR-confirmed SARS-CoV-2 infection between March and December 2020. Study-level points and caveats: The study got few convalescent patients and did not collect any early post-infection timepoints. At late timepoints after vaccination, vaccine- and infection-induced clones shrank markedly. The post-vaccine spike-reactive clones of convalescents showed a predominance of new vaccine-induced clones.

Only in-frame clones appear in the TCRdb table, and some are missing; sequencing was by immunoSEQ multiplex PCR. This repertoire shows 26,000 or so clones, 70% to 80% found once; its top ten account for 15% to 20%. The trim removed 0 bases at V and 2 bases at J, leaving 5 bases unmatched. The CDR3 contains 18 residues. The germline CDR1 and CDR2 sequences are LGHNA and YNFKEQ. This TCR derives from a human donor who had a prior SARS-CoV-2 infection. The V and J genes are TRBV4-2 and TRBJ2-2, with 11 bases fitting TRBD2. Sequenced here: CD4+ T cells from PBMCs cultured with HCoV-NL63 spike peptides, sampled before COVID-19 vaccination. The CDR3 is CASSQEPGLAENTGELFF. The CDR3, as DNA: TGTGCCAGCAGCCAAGAACCGGGACTAGCGGAAAACACCGGGGAGCTGTTTTTT.